This T cell receptor (beta chain) came from a study of T cells after yellow fever vaccination. Each CDR3 protein is one row after TCRdb ran MiXCR on the 5' RACE reads. Of about 320,000 distinct CDR3 sequences in the sample, 3.5% to 4.5% were seen once. Regarding the study as a whole: In post-booster samples, most primary-vaccination clones reappeared (about 95% CD4, 88% CD8). A faster peak, day 5 versus 15, was reached by the weaker secondary response.

There are many counts of this clonotype. Antigen unknown. This CDR3 spans 13 amino acids. Per the germline V gene, CDR1 is SGHRS and CDR2 is YFSETQ. V lost 2 bases to trimming and J lost 5 bases, with 7 bases between them. This TCR derives from a man younger than 35 who received the YFV17D yellow fever vaccine. This chain joins TRBV5-1 and TRBJ1-4; unclear D gene. The material was PBMCs, obtained 15 days after the yellow fever booster vaccination. CDR3 residues: CASSFEGNEKLFF. CDR3 bases: TGCGCCAGCAGCTTCGAGGGAAATGAAAAACTGTTTTTT. Variable domain in full (rest from reference TRBV5-1 and TRBJ1-4): KAGVTQTPRYLIKTRGQQVTLSCSPISGHRSVSWYQQTPGQGLQFLFEYFSETQRNKGNFPGRFSGRQFSNSRSEMNVSTLELGDSALYLCASSFEGNEKLFFGSGTQLSVL.